The sequence of this T cell receptor beta chain was determined in a study of T cells in Graves' hyperthyroidism and ophthalmopathy. Study results and limitations: Ophthalmopathy onset followed model prediction by a median around 6.9 months. In the blood, most expanded thyroid clonotypes above 0.001 appeared as well.

Amplification of TCR beta CDR3 regions used RNA as the template. The study used the HTBI primer set for a first-round RT-PCR of the TCR CDR3. TCRdb itself ran the multiplex PCR reads through MiXCR, one entry per CDR3 protein. Of a few hundred thousand distinct CDR3 sequences in the sample, 40% to 55% were seen once. Trimming cost V 5 bases and J 5 bases, with 19 bases left between them. CDR1 and CDR2 from the germline V gene are ENHRY and SYGVKD. The CDR3 covers 15 residues. Hyperthyroidism patients were newly diagnosed, had disease duration under 2 months, and were aged 18 to 65 years. A remark on this clonotype: Antigen unknown.

This chain links TRBV10-3 with TRBJ2-7; D is possibly TRBD1 or TRBD2 (6 bases each). The sequence came from a woman aged 18-30 years with Graves' hyperthyroidism. Sample: peripheral blood or thyroid tissue (not recorded which). The CDR3 nucleotides read TGTGCCATCAGTACTGGCTGGGGGGCGCAACACGAGCAGTACTTC. As protein: CAISTGWGAQHEQYF.